Detailed here is one TCR beta chain. The record originates from a study of OX40 agonist ivuxolimab in advanced cancers. The V and J ends lost 1 base and 5 bases, in that order; junction bases with no gene match: 3. The CDR3 totals 15 residues. The V gene's germline CDR1 is SGHAT and CDR2 FQDESV (reference sequence). Sequencing used immunoSEQ multiplex PCR; TCRdb keeps in-frame clones, though not all of them. The profile shows around 66,000 clones, approximately 90% of them singletons. The sequences come from CD4+ or CD8+ T cells sorted from blood, collected in a trial of the OX40 agonist ivuxolimab. The chain is built from TRBV11-1 and TRBJ2-2, with 8 bases matching TRBD1. This sequence originates from an adult with an advanced solid tumor such as melanoma, head and neck, liver or kidney cancer. The CDR3: CASSLGQGWTGELFF. The CDR3 DNA reads as TGTGCCAGCAGCTTAGGACAGGGGTGGACCGGGGAGCTGTTTTTT. Supplemented by reference TRBV11-1 and TRBJ2-2, the full variable domain reads EAEVAQSPRYKITEKSQAVAFWCDPISGHATLYWYRQILGQGPELLVQFQDESVVDDSQLPKDRFSAERLKGVDSTLKIQPAELGDSAMYLCASSLGQGWTGELFFGEGSRLTVL.